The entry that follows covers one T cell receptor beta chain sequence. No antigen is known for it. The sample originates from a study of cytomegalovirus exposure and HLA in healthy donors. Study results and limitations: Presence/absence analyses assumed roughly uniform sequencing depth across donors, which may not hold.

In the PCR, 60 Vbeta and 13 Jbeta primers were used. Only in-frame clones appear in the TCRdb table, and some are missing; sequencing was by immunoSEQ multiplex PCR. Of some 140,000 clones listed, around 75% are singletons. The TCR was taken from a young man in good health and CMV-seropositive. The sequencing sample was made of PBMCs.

The CDR3 here is CASGIAVNYEQYF. Here the CDR3 DNA reads TGCGCCAGCGGAATAGCGGTTAACTACGAGCAGTACTTC. The chain employs TRBV4-3 and TRBJ2-5, with D possibly being TRBD2 (6 bases). The DNA matches TRBJ2-7 better at its end, which makes the J call doubtful. The CDR3 has 13 amino acids. Germline lookup yields CDR1 LGHNA and CDR2 YSLEER.